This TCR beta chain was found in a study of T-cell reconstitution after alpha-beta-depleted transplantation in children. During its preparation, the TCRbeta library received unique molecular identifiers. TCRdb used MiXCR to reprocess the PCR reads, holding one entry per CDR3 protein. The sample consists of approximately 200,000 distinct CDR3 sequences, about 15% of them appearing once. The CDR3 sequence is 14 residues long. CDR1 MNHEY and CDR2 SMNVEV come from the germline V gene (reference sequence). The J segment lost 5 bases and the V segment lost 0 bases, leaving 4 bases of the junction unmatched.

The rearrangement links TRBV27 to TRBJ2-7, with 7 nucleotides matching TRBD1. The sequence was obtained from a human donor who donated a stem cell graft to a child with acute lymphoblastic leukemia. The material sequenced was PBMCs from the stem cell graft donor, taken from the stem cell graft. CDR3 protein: CASSLSGTVHEQYF. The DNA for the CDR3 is TGTGCCAGCAGTTTATCTGGGACAGTCCACGAGCAGTACTTC.